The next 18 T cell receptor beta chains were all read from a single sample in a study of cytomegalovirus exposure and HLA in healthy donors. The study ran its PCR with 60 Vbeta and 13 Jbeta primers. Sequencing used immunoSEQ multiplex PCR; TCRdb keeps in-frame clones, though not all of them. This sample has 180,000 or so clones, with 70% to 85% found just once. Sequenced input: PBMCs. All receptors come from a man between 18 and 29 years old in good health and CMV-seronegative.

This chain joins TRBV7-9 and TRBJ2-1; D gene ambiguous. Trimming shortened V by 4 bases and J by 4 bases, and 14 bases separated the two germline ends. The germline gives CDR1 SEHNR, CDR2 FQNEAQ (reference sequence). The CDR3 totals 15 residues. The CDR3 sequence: CASSSAYREYNEQFF. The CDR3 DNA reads TGTGCCAGCAGCTCCGCCTACAGAGAATACAATGAGCAGTTCTTC.

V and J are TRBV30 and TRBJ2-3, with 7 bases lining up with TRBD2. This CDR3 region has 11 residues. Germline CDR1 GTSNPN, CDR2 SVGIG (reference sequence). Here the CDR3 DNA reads TGTGCACGTACTAGCGCGGATACGCAGTATTTT. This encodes CARTSADTQYF.

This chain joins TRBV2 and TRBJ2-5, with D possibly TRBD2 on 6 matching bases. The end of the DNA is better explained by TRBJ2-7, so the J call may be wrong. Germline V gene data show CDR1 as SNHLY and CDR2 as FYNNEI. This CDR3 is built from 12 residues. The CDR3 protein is CASLKEEGEQYF. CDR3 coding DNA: TGTGCCAGCCTCAAGGAGGAGGGCGAGCAGTACTTC.

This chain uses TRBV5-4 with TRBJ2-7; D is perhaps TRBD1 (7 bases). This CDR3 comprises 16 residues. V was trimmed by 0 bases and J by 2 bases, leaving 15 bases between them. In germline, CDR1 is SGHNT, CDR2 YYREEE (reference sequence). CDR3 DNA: TGTGCCAGCAGCTTGGCGTTCGGGGGACAGCCCTACGAGCAGTACTTC. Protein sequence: CASSLAFGGQPYEQYF.

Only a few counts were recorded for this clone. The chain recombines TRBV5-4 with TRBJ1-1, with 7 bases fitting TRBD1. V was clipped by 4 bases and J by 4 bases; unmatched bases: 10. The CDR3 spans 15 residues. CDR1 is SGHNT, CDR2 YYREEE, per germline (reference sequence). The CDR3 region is CASSTRQGWGTEAFF. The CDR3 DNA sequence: TGTGCCAGCAGCACAAGACAGGGATGGGGCACTGAAGCTTTCTTT.

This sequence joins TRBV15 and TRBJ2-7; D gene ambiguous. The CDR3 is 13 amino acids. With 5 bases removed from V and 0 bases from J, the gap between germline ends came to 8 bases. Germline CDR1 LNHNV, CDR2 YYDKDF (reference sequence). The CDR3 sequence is CATSVSSSYEQYF. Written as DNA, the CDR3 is TGTGCCACCAGCGTCTCGAGCTCCTACGAGCAGTACTTC.

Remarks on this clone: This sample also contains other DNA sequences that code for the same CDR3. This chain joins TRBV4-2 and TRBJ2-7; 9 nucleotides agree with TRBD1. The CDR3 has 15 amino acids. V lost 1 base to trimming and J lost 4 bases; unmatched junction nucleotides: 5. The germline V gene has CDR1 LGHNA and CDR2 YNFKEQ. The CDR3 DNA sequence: TGTGCCAGCAGCCAAGCCGCCGGGACAGGGTACGAGCAGTACTTC. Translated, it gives CASSQAAGTGYEQYF.

CDR3 bases: TGTGCCTGGAGTTTGACAGGTCCCTACGTCGAGCAGTACTTC. Protein: CAWSLTGPYVEQYF. This sequence joins TRBV30 and TRBJ2-7; possible D gene TRBD1, 6 bases. V was clipped by 2 bases and J by 6 bases, with 17 bases between them. CDR1 is GTSNPN, CDR2 SVGIG, per germline (reference sequence). The CDR3 runs 14 residues.

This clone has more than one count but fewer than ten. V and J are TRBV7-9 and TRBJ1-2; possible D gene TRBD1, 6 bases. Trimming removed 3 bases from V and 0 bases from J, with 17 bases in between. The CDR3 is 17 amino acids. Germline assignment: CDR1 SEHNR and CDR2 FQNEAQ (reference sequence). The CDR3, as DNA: TGTGCCAGCAGCTTCCTGGGCAGGGGTAACGCTAACTATGGCTACACCTTC. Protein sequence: CASSFLGRGNANYGYTF. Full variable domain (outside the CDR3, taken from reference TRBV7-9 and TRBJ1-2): DTGVSQNPRHKITKRGQNVTFRCDPISEHNRLYWYRQTLGQGPEFLTYFQNEAQLEKSRLLSDRFSAERPKGSFSTLEIQRTEQGDSAMYLCASSFLGRGNANYGYTFGSGTRLTVV.

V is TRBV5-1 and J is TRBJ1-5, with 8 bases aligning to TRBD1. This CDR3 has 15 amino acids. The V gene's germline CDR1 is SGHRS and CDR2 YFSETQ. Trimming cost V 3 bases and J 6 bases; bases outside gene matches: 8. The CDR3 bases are TGCGCCAGCAGCTCAGGGACAGGAAGGGTTCAGCCCCAGCATTTT. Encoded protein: CASSSGTGRVQPQHF.

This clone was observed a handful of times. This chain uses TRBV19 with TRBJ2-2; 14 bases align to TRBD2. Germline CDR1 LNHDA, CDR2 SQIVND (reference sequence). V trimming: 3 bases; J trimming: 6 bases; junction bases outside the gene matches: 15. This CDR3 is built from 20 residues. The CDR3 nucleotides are TGTGCCAGTAGTATCAGGACTAGCGGGAGGTATCAGGTTTCTGCCGGGGAGCTGTTTTTT. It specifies CASSIRTSGRYQVSAGELFF.

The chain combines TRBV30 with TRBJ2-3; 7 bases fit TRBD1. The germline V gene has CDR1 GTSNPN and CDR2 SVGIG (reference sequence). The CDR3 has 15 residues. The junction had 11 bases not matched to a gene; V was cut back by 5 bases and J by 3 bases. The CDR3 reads CAWGATGSPTDTQYF. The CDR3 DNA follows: TGTGCCTGGGGTGCGACAGGGAGTCCTACAGATACGCAGTATTTT. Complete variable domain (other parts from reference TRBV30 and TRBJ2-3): SQTIHQWPATLVQPVGSPLSLECTVEGTSNPNLYWYRQAAGRGLQLLFYSVGIGQISSEVPQNLSASRPQDRQFILSSKKLLLSDSGFYLCAWGATGSPTDTQYFGPGTRLTVL.

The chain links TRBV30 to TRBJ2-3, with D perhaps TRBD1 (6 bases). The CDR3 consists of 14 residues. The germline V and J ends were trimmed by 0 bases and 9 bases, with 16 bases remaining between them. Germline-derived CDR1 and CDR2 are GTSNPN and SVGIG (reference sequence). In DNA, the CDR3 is TGTGCCTGGAGTGTAACCGCCTTCAGGGGCACGCAGTATTTT. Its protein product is CAWSVTAFRGTQYF.

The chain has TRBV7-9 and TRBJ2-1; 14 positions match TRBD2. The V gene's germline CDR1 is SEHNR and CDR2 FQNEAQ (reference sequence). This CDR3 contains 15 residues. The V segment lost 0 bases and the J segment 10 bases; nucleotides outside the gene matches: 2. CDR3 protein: CASSLATSGRGEQFF. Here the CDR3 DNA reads TGTGCCAGCAGCTTAGCGACTAGCGGGAGGGGGGAGCAGTTCTTC.

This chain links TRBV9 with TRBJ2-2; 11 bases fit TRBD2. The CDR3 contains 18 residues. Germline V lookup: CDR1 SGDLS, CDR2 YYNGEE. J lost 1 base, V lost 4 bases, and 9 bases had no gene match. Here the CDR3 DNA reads TGTGCCAGCAGCCATGCCTTTACTAGCGGGGGGAACACCGGGGAGCTGTTTTTT. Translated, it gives CASSHAFTSGGNTGELFF. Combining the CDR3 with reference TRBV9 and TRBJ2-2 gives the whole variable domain DSGVTQTPKHLITATGQRVTLRCSPRSGDLSVYWYQQSLDQGLQFLIQYYNGEERAKGNILERFSAQQFPDLHSELNLSSLELGDSALYFCASSHAFTSGGNTGELFFGEGSRLTVL.

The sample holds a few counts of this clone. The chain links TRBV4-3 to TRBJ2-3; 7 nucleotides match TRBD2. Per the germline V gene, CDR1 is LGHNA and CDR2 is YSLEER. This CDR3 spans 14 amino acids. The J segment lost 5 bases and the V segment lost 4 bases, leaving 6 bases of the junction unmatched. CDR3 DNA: TGCGCCAGCAGCCGGGGGGGAGGAGAAGATACGCAGTATTTT. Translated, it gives CASSRGGGEDTQYF.

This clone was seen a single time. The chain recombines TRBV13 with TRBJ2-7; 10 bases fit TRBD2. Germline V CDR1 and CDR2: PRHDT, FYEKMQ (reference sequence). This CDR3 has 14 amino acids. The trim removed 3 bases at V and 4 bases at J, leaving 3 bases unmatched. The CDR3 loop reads CASSFSGRTYEQYF. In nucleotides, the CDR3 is TGTGCCAGCAGCTTTAGCGGGAGGACATACGAGCAGTACTTC.

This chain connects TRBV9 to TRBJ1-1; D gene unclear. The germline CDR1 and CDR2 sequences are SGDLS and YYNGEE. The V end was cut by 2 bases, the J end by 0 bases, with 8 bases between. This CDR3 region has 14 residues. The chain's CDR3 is CASSVSAVNTEAFF. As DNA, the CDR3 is TGTGCCAGCAGCGTTTCCGCGGTGAACACTGAAGCTTTCTTT.